One and the same sample provided the 6 T cell receptor beta chains below, sequenced in a study of blood T cell repertoires in COVID-19. Produced via immunoSEQ multiplex PCR; TCRdb's table is partial and in-frame only. The sample lists about 110,000 clones; 71% were seen once. Specimen: peripheral blood. The origin of the receptors is a human donor with acute or convalescent COVID-19. The donor label of this sample is uncertain.

This clone has more than one count but fewer than ten. This chain uses TRBV20-1 with TRBJ1-2; D may be TRBD1 (6 bases). Trimming shortened V by 3 bases and J by 3 bases, and 20 bases separated the two germline ends. The CDR3 runs to 16 residues. Per germline, CDR1 DFQATT and CDR2 SNEGSKA (reference sequence). The CDR3 loop reads CSASSITGRWDYGYTF. The CDR3 nucleotides read TGCAGTGCTAGTAGTATCACAGGGCGTTGGGACTATGGCTACACCTTC.

The chain couples TRBV5-1 to TRBJ1-6, with D possibly being TRBD1 (5 bases). There are 16 residues in the CDR3. The germline V and J ends were trimmed by 1 base and 9 bases, with 17 bases remaining between them. The V gene's germline CDR1 is SGHRS and CDR2 YFSETQ. The CDR3 region has the DNA TGCGCCAGCAGCTTGTCCACAGGCGGCCGTGGTTCACCCCTCCACTTT. Amino acids: CASSLSTGGRGSPLHF.

The chain has TRBV30 and TRBJ2-3; D is undetermined. The CDR3 is made up of 13 amino acids. The V end lost 2 bases, the J end lost 6 bases, and 12 bases lay between the germline ends. CDR1 and CDR2 from the germline V gene are GTSNPN and SVGIG (reference sequence). The CDR3 spells CAWSTNPRDTQYF. The CDR3 DNA reads as TGTGCCTGGAGTACAAACCCGCGGGATACGCAGTATTTT.

This clone showed up just a few times. The J gene is TRBJ2-7, the V gene TRBV5-6; D is possibly TRBD2 (6 bases). The CDR3 is made up of 15 amino acids. CDR1 is SGHDT, CDR2 YYEEEE, per germline. The V end was cut by 0 bases, the J end by 1 base, with 11 bases between. DNA of the CDR3: TGTGCCAGCAGCTTGGGGAGGGGCCGTTCCTACGAGCAGTACTTC. Protein: CASSLGRGRSYEQYF.

This clone showed up just a few times. The V and J genes are TRBV12-3 or TRBV12-4 and TRBJ2-7, with D possibly matching TRBD1 (5 bases). V dropped 5 bases and J dropped 3 bases, with 5 bases sitting between them. This CDR3 comprises 11 residues. CDR3 nucleotide sequence: TGTGCCAGCAGTACAGGCTACGAGCAGTACTTC. It specifies CASSTGYEQYF.

A single count supports this clone. This chain uses TRBV5-1 with TRBJ2-3; no firm D call. V was trimmed by 4 bases and J by 2 bases, leaving 14 bases between them. The CDR3 sequence is 15 residues long. CDR1 is SGHRS and CDR2 is YFSETQ in the germline V gene. The CDR3, as DNA: TGCGCCAGCAGCCCTTCTCAACCCTACACAGATACGCAGTATTTT. Protein sequence: CASSPSQPYTDTQYF.